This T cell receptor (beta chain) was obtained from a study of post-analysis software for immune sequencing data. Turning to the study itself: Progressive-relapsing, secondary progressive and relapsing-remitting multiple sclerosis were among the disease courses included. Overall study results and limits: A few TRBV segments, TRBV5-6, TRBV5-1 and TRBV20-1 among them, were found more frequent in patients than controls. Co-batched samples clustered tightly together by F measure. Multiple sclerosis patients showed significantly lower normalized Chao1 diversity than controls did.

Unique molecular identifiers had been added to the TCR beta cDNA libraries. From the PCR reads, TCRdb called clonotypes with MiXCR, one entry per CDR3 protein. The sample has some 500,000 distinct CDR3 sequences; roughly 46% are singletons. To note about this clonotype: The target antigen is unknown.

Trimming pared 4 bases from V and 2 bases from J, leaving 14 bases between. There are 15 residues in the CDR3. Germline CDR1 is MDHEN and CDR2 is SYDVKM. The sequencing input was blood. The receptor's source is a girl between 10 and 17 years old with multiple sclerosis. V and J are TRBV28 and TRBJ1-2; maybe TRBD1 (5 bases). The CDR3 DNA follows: TGTGCCAGCAGTTCGAGCCTGGGGGGGAACTATGGCTACACCTTC. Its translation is CASSSSLGGNYGYTF.